This entry concerns a single T cell receptor (beta chain). The data belong to a study of blood T cell repertoires in COVID-19. Symptom resolution, clearance, or two negative PCRs marked the recovered donors of Cohort 3. The V and J ends lost 1 base and 0 bases respectively, with 18 bases between them. CDR1 is MDHEN, CDR2 SYDVKM, per germline. There are 19 residues in the CDR3. In the original analysis: From reference gene primer amplification, estimates of nucleated cell counts were derived. This table comes from immunoSEQ multiplex PCR, and its TCRdb copy is limited to in-frame clones, with some not included. From that table come the V and J calls and clone size; the DNA was used to work out D and trimming. Seen here are some 250,000 clones, 70% to 90% observed once, and the top ten hold approximately 2%.

The rearrangement links TRBV28 to TRBJ2-2; D may be TRBD2 (5 bases). The TCR sequence derives from a woman aged 45-59 years who had recovered from COVID-19. The sample comprised PBMCs or T cells enriched from blood (not recorded which). CDR3: CASSLFMGSGSANTGELFF. The CDR3 DNA follows: TGTGCCAGCAGTTTATTCATGGGGTCGGGGTCCGCGAACACCGGGGAGCTGTTTTTT.